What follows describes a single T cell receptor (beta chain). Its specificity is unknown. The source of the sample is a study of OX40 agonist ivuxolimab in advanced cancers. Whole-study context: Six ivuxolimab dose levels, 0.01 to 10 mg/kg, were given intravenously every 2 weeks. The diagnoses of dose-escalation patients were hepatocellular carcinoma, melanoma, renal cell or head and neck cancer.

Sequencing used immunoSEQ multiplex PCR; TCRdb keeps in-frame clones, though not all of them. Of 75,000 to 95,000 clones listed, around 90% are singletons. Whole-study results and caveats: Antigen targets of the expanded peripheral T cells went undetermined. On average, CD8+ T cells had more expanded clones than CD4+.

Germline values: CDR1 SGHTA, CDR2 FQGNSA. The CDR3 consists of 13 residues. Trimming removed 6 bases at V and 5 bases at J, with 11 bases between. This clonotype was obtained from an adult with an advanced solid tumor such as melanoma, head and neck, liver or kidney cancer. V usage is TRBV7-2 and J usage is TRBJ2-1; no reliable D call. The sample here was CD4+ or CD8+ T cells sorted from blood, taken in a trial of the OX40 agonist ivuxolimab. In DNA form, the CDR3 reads TGTGCCAGCAGTAACGGTCCTAACAATGAGCAGTTCTTC. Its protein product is CASSNGPNNEQFF.